This TCR beta chain derives from a study of T cells in Graves' hyperthyroidism and ophthalmopathy. V was clipped by 6 bases and J by 4 bases; unmatched bases: 12. The CDR3 totals 15 residues. Germline CDR1 LNHNV, CDR2 YYDKDF (reference sequence). Amplification of TCR beta CDR3 regions was performed using RNA transcripts as template. The TCR CDR3 was amplified in a first-round RT-PCR using the HTBI primer set. TCRdb ran MiXCR on the multiplex PCR reads and lists one entry per CDR3 protein. The profile covers hundreds of thousands of distinct CDR3 sequences, with 11% to 15% appearing a single time and around 24% taken by the ten largest.

The chain has TRBV15 and TRBJ2-7; 7 nucleotides align to TRBD2. This clonotype was sampled from a woman in her thirties with Graves' hyperthyroidism. The sequenced material came from blood. This CDR3 is CATRGSGGRDYEQYF. CDR3 nucleotide sequence: TGTGCCACCAGGGGTTCTGGCGGGAGAGATTACGAGCAGTACTTC.